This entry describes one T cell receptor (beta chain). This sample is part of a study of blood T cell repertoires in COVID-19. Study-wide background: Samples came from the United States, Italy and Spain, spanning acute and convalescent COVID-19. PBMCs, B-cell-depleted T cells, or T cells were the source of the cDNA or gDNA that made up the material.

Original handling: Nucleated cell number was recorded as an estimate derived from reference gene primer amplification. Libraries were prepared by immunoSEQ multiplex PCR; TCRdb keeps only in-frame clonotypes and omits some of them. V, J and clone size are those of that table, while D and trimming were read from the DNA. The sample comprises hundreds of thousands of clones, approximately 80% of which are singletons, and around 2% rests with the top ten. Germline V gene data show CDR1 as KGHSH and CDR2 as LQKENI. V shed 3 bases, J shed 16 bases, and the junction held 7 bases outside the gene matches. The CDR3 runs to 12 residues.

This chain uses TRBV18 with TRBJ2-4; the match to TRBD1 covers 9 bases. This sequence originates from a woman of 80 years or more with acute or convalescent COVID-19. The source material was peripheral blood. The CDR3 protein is CASSPNLGQGYF. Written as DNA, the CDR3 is TGTGCCAGCTCACCTAACTTGGGACAGGGCTACTTC.